These T cell receptor beta chains were read from a single sample in a study of lymphopenia after photon versus proton radiotherapy. Produced via immunoSEQ multiplex PCR; TCRdb's table is partial and in-frame only. The sample consists of 70,000 to 95,000 clones, around 88% of them appearing once. The material was peripheral blood, obtained from a patient treated with proton-based radiotherapy. These receptors came from a man aged 55 to 69 with pancreatic cancer. The CDR3 runs from the conserved cysteine through the conserved F or W. The D gene is left open where the match is weak. Part of the rows lack a size; the others show once, few, many or a class for expanded clones.

>once|TRBV7-9|-|TRBJ2-7
TGTGCCAGCAGCCTAGGCCCCTACTCCTACGAGCAGTACTTC
CASSLGPYSYEQYF
>-|TRBV11-3|-|TRBJ2-2
TGTGCCAGCAGCTCCCCCCGTTCCGGGGAGCTGTTTTTT
CASSSPRSGELFF
>-|TRBV18|TRBD1|TRBJ2-3
TGTGCCAGCTCACCAGGGACAGGGGACGCAGATACGCAGTATTTT
CASSPGTGDADTQYF
>few|TRBV7-2|-|TRBJ1-3
TGTGCCAGCAGCTCCTCGGGTGTTCGGGTATATTTT
CASSSSGVRVYF
>-|TRBV7-6|-|TRBJ2-1
TGTGCCAGCAGCTCCGCGGACAAGCCCGTGGGGCAGTTCTTC
CASSSADKPVGQFF
>-|TRBV6-1|TRBD1|TRBJ1-1
TGTGCCAGCAGTGAACGTACAGGGGCGATGAACACTGAAGCTTTCTTT
CASSERTGAMNTEAFF
>-|TRBV6-1|TRBD1|TRBJ2-5
TGTGCCAGCAGGACGGACAGGGTTTTGGAGACCCAGTACTTC
CASRTDRVLETQYF
>-|TRBV10-3|TRBD1|TRBJ2-7
TGTGCCATCAGTGAGTCGATTCTCAGGACAGGGAGCTACGAGCAGTACTTC
CAISESILRTGSYEQYF
>-|TRBV15|TRBD2|TRBJ2-7
TGTGCCACCAGCAGTGGACTTAGCGGGAGTCGCTACGAGCAGTACTTC
CATSSGLSGSRYEQYF
>-|TRBV28|TRBD1|TRBJ1-1
TGTGCCAGCAGTTACAGGGGGCCGAACACTGAAGCTTTCTTT
CASSYRGPNTEAFF
>-|TRBV2|TRBD2|TRBJ2-2
TGTGCCAGCAGTGAAATAGCGGGAGACGTCGGGGAGCTGTTTTTT
CASSEIAGDVGELFF
>-|TRBV7-9|-|TRBJ1-3
TGTGCCAGCAGCTTGGAGGGAAGCTCTGGAAACACCATATATTTT
CASSLEGSSGNTIYF
>-|TRBV11-2|-|TRBJ2-1
TGTGCCAGCAGCTTAGATCGTCGGGAGAGGGAGCAGTTCTTC
CASSLDRREREQFF
>-|TRBV7-2|-|TRBJ2-1
TGTGCCAGCAGCTTAGTAAGTTCCCAGGGGGGAAATGAGCAGTTCTTC
CASSLVSSQGGNEQFF
>-|TRBV7-6|TRBD1|TRBJ1-6
TGTGCCAGCAGCAAGGGGCGGACAGGGACAAATTCACCCCTCCACTTT
CASSKGRTGTNSPLHF
>few|TRBV2|-|TRBJ1-5
TGTGCCAGCAGGGAAGGGCAGGGAACGCGACCCCAGCATTTT
CASREGQGTRPQHF
>-|TRBV7-9|-|TRBJ2-5
TGTGCCAGCAGCCCTGCTGTAACTAAAGAAGAGACCCAGTACTTC
CASSPAVTKEETQYF
>-|TRBV29-1|TRBD1|TRBJ2-1
TGCAGCTCTTCCGGGACAGGGTTCAATGAGCAGTTCTTC
CSSSGTGFNEQFF
>-|TRBV29-1|TRBD2|TRBJ2-7
TGCAGCGTTGAACTAGCGGGAGACGAGCAGTACTTC
CSVELAGDEQYF